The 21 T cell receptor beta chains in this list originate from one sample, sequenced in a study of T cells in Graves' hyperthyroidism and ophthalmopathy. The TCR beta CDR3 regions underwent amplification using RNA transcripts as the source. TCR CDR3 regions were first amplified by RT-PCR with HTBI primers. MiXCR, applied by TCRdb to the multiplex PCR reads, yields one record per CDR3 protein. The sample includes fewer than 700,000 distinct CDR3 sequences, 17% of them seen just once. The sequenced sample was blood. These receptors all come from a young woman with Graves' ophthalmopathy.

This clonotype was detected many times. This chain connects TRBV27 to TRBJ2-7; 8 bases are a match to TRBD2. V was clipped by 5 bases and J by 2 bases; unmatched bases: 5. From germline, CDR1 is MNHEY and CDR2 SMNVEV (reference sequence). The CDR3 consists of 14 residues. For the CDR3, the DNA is TGTGCCAGCAGTGGAAGACTAGCGCCCTACGAGCAGTACTTC. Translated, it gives CASSGRLAPYEQYF.

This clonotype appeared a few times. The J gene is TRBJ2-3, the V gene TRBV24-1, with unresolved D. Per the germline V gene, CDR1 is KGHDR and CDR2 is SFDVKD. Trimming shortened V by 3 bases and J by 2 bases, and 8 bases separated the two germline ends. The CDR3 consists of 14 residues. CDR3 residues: CATSDIRSTDTQYF. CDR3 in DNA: TGTGCCACCAGTGATATTAGATCCACAGATACGCAGTATTTT.

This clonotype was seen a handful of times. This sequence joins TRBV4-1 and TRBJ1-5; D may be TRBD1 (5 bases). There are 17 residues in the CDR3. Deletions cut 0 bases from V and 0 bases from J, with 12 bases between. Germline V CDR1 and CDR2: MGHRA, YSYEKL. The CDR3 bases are TGCGCCAGCAGCCAAGATCGGGGCAGGTATAGCAATCAGCCCCAGCATTTT. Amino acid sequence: CASSQDRGRYSNQPQHF.

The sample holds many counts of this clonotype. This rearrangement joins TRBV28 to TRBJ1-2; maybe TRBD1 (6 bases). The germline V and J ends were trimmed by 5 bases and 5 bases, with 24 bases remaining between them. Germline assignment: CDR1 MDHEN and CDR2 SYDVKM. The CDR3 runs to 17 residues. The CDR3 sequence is CASSLHGAGTLRYGYTF. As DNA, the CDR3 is TGTGCCAGCAGTCTCCACGGGGCGGGGACACTGAGATATGGCTACACCTTC.

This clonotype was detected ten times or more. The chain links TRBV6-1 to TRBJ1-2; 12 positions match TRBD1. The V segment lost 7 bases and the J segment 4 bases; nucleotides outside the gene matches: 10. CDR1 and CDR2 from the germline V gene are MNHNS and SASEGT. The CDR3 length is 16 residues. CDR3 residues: CASTFSGQGATYGYTF. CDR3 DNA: TGTGCCAGCACCTTCTCGGGACAGGGGGCCACCTATGGCTACACCTTC.

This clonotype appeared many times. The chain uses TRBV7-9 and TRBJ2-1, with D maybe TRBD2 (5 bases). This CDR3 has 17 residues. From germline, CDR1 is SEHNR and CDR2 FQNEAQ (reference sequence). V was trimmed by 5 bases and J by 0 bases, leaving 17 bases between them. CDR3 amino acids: CASSLISAGSSYNEQFF. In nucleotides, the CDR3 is TGTGCCAGCAGCCTTATTAGTGCGGGCAGCTCCTACAATGAGCAGTTCTTC.

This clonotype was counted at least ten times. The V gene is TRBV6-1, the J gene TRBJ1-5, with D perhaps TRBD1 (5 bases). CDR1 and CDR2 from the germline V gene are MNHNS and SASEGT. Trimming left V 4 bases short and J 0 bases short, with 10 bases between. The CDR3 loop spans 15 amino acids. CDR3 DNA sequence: TGTGCCAGCAGTGTCGACAGTTATAGCAATCAGCCCCAGCATTTT. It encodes CASSVDSYSNQPQHF.

The CDR3, as DNA: TGCAGCGTACAACTTATACAGGGTGAGCAGTACTTC. Its protein is CSVQLIQGEQYF. The V gene is TRBV29-1, the J gene TRBJ2-7, with D tentatively TRBD1 (6 bases). Between the trimmed V and J ends, which lost 6 bases and 7 bases, there was a span of 16 bases. CDR1 is SQVTM and CDR2 is ANQGSEA in the germline V gene. There are 12 residues in the CDR3.

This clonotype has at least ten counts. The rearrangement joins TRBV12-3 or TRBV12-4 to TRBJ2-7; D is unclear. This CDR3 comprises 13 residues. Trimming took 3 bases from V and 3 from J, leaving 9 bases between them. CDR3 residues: CASSFADHYEQYF. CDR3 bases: TGTGCCAGCAGTTTCGCGGACCACTACGAGCAGTACTTC.

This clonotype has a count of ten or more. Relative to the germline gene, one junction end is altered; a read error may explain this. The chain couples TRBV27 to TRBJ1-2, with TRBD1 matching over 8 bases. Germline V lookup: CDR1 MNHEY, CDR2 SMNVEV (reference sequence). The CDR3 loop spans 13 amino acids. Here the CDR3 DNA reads TGCGCCAGCAGCTTCGGGACAGGCTATGGCTACACCTTC. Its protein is CASSFGTGYGYTF.

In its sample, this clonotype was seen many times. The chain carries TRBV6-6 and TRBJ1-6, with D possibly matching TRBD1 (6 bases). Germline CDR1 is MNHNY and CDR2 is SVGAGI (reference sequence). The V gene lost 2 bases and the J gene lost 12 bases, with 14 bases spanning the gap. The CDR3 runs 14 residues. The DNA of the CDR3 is TGTGCCAGCAGTTACCGCCCGGAGGGGGGACCCCTCCACTTT. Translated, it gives CASSYRPEGGPLHF.

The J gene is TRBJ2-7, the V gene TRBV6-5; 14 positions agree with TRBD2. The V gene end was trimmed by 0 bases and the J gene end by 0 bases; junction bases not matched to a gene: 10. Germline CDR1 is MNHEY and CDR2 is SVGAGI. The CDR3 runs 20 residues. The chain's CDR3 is CASSYSIGLAGGIGSYEQYF. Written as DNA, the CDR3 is TGTGCCAGCAGTTACTCCATCGGACTAGCGGGGGGAATAGGCTCCTACGAGCAGTACTTC.

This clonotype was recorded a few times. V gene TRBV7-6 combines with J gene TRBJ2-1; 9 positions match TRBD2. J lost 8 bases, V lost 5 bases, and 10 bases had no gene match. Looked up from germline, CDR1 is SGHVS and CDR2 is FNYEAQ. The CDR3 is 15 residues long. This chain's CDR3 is CASSPLGGGAYEQFF. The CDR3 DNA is TGTGCCAGCAGCCCCCTGGGCGGGGGGGCGTATGAGCAGTTCTTC.

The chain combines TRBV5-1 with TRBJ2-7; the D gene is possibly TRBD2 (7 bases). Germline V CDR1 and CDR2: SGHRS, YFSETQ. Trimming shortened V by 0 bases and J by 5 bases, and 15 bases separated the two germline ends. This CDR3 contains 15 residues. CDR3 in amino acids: CASSLAKGGVHEQYF. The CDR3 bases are TGCGCCAGCAGCTTGGCCAAAGGGGGGGTCCACGAGCAGTACTTC.

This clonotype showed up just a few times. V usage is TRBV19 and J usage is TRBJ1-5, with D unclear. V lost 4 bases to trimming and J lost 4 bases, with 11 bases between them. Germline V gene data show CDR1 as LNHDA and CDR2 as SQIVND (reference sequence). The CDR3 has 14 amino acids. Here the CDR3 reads CASSKQSWNQPQHF. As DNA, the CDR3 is TGTGCCAGTAGTAAGCAGTCCTGGAATCAGCCCCAGCATTTT.

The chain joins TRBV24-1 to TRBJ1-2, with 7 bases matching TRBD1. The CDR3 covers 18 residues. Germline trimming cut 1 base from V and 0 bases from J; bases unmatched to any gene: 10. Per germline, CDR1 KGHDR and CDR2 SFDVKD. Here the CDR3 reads CATSDFLGQSLSNYGYTF. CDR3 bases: TGTGCCACCAGTGATTTCTTGGGACAGTCACTTTCTAACTATGGCTACACCTTC.

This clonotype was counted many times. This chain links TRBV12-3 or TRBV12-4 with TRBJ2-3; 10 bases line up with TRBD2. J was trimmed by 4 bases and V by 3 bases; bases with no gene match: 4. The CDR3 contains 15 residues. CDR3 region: CASSFERGGPDTQYF. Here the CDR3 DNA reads TGTGCCAGCAGTTTTGAGCGGGGGGGCCCAGATACGCAGTATTTT.

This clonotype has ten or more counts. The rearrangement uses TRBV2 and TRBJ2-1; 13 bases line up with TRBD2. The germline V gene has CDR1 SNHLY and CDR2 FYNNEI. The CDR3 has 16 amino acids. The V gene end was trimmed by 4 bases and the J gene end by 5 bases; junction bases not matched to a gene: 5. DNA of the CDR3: TGTGCCAGCAGTGGGGGACTAGCGGGGAATGACAATGAGCAGTTCTTC. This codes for CASSGGLAGNDNEQFF.

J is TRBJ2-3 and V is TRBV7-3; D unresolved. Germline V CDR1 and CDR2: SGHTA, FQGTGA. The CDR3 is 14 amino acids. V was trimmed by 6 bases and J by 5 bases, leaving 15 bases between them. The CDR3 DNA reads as TGTGCCAGCAGGGCCGCAGCAGCGAAAGATACGCAGTATTTT. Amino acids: CASRAAAAKDTQYF.

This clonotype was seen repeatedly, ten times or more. The CDR3 region has the DNA TGTGCCAGCAGTGGGCGGGACAGCTATGGCTACACCTTC. Translation gives CASSGRDSYGYTF. The chain uses TRBV2 and TRBJ1-2; 7 positions match TRBD1. Germline CDR1 and CDR2: SNHLY and FYNNEI. V trimming: 4 bases; J trimming: 4 bases; junction bases outside the gene matches: 3. CDR3 length equals 13 residues.

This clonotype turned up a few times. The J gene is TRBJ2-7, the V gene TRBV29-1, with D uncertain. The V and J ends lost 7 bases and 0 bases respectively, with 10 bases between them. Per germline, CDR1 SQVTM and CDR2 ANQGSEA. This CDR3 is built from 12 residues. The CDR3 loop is CSASDNSYEQYF. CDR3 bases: TGCAGCGCGTCCGACAACTCCTACGAGCAGTACTTC.